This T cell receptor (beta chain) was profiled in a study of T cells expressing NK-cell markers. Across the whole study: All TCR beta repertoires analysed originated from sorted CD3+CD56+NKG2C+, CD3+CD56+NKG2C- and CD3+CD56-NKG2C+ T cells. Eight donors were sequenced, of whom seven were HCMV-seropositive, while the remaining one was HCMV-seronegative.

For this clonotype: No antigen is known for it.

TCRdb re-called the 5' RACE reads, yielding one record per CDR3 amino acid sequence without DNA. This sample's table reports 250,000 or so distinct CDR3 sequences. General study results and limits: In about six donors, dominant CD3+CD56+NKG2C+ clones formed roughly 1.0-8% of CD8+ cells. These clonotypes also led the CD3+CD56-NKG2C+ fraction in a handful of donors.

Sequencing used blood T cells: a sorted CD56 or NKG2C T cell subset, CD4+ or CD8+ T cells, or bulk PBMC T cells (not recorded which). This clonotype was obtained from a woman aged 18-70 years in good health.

CDR3 region: CATSGAGRNQPQHF. The V gene is TRBV24-1, the J gene TRBJ1-5. This CDR3 spans 14 amino acids. Germline CDR1 is KGHDR and CDR2 is SFDVKD.